This T cell receptor (beta chain) was retrieved from a study of blood T cell repertoires in COVID-19. The overall study: Both acute and convalescent COVID-19 samples were obtained from the United States, Italy and Spain. Sources were T cells, B-cell-depleted T cells, or PBMCs; the material itself was cDNA or gDNA.

Per the germline V gene, CDR1 is SGHRS and CDR2 is YFSETQ. The CDR3 loop spans 14 amino acids. Trimming pared 4 bases from V and 2 bases from J, leaving 13 bases between. Per the original methods: Quantification of nucleated cells was approximated via reference gene primer amplification. Profiling relied on immunoSEQ multiplex PCR, and the TCRdb table lists in-frame clones only, not all of them. The V and J calls and clone size were taken over from that table, and D and trimming were inferred from the DNA. This table has approximately 150,000 clones, about 91% appearing once. The rearrangement joins TRBV5-1 to TRBJ2-7, with D maybe TRBD2 (6 bases). This sequence originates from a woman aged 60-75 years with acute or convalescent COVID-19. The sample comprised peripheral blood. CDR3 loop: CASSPGGEPYEQYF. The CDR3 bases are TGCGCCAGCAGCCCCGGCGGGGAACCCTACGAGCAGTACTTC.